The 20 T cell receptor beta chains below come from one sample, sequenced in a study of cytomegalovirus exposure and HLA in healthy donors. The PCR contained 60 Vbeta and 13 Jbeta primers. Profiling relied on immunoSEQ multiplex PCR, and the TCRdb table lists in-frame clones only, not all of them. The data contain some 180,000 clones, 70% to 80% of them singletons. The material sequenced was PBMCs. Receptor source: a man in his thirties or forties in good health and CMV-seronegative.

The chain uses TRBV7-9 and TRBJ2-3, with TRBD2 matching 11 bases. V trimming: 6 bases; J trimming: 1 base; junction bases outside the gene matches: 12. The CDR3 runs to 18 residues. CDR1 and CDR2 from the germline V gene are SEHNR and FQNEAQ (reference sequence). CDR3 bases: TGTGCCAGCAGTTTCCCCACAGTAGCGGGAGGGGGCACAGATACGCAGTATTTT. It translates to CASSFPTVAGGGTDTQYF.

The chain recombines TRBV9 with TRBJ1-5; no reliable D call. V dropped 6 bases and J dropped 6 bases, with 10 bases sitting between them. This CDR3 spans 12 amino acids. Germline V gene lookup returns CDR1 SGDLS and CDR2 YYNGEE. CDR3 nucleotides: TGTGCCAGCAAGTACGCGGGTCAGCCCCAGCATTTT. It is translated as CASKYAGQPQHF. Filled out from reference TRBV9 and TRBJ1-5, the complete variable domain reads DSGVTQTPKHLITATGQRVTLRCSPRSGDLSVYWYQQSLDQGLQFLIQYYNGEERAKGNILERFSAQQFPDLHSELNLSSLELGDSALYFCASKYAGQPQHFGDGTRLSIL.

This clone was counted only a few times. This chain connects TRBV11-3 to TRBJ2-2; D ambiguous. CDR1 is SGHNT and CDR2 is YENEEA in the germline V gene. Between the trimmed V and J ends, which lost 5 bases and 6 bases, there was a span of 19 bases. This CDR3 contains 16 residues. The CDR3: CASSKASSVLAGELFF. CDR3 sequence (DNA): TGTGCCAGCAGCAAAGCAAGTTCTGTTCTGGCCGGGGAGCTGTTTTTT.

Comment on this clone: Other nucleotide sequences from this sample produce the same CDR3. The chain's CDR3 is CASSLSPGNTEAFF. The CDR3 region has the DNA TGTGCCAGCAGCTTGTCCCCCGGGAACACTGAAGCTTTCTTT. The chain couples TRBV11-2 to TRBJ1-1; D is unclear. V dropped 3 bases and J dropped 1 base, with 9 bases sitting between them. Germline V gene sequence: CDR1 SGHAT, CDR2 FQNNGV. The length of the CDR3 is 14 residues.

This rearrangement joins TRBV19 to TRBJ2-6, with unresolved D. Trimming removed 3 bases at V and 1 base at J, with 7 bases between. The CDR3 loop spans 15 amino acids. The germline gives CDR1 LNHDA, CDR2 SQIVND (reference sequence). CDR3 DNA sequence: TGTGCCAGTAGTATTTACGGGTCTGGGGCCAACGTCCTGACTTTC. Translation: CASSIYGSGANVLTF.

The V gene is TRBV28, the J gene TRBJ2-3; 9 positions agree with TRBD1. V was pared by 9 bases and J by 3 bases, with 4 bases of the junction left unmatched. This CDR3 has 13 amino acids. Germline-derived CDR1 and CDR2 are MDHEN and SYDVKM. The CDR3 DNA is TGTGCCAGTCGACAGGGGGGGACAGATACGCAGTATTTT. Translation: CASRQGGTDTQYF.

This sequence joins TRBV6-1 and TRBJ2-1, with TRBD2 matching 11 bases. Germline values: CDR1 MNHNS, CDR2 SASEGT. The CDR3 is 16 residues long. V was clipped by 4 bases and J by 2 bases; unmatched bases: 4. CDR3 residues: CASSAIAGGPYNEQFF. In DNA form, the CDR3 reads TGTGCCAGCAGTGCCATAGCGGGAGGGCCCTACAATGAGCAGTTCTTC.

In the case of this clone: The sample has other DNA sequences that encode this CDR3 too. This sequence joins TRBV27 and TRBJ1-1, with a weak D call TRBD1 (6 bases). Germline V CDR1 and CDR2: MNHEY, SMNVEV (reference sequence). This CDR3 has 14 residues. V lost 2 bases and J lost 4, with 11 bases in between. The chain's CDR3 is CASSLQGRGTEAFF. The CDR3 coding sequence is TGTGCCAGCAGTTTACAGGGGAGAGGCACTGAAGCTTTCTTT.

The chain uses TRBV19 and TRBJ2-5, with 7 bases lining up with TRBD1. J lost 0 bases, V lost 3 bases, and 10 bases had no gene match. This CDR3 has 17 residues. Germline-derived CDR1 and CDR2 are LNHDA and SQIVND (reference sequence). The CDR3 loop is CASSIPWTGRYQETQYF. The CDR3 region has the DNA TGTGCCAGTAGTATTCCATGGACAGGAAGGTACCAAGAGACCCAGTACTTC.

CDR3 sequence: CASSVGLAGTEQYF. As DNA, the CDR3 is TGTGCCAGCAGCGTCGGACTAGCGGGAACCGAGCAGTACTTC. This chain uses TRBV9 with TRBJ2-7, with TRBD2 matching 12 bases. CDR1 is SGDLS, CDR2 YYNGEE, per germline. This CDR3 spans 14 amino acids. V shed 2 bases and J 6 bases; nucleotides not matched to a gene: 3.

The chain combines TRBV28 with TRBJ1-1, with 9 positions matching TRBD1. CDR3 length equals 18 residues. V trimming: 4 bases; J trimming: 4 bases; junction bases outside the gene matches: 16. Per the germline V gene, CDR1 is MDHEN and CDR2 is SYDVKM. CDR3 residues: CASSWTMARQGVGTEAFF. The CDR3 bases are TGTGCCAGCAGTTGGACGATGGCACGACAGGGGGTGGGCACTGAAGCTTTCTTT.

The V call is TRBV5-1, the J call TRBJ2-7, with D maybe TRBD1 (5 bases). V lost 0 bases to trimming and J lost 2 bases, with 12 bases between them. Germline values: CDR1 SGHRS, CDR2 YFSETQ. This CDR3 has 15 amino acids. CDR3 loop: CASSLVSTGAYEQYF. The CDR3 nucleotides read TGCGCCAGCAGCTTGGTTTCCACAGGAGCCTACGAGCAGTACTTC. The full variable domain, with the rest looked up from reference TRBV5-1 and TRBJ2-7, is KAGVTQTPRYLIKTRGQQVTLSCSPISGHRSVSWYQQTPGQGLQFLFEYFSETQRNKGNFPGRFSGRQFSNSRSEMNVSTLELGDSALYLCASSLVSTGAYEQYFGPGTRLTVT.

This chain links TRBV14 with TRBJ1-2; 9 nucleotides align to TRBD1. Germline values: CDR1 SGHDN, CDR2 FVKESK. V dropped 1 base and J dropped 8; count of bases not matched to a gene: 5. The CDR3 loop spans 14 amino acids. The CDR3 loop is CASSQGTGVRGYTF. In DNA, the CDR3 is TGTGCCAGCAGCCAAGGGACAGGGGTTCGCGGCTACACCTTC.

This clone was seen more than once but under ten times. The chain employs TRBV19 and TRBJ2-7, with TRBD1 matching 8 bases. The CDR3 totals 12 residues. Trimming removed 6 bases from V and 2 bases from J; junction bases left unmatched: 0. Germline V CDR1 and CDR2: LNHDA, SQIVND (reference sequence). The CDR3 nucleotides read TGTGCCAGTAGGGGACAGGCCTACGAGCAGTACTTC. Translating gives CASRGQAYEQYF.

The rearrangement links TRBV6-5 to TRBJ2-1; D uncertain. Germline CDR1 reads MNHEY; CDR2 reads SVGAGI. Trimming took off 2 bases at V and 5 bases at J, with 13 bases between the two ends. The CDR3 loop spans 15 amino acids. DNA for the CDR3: TGTGCCAGCAGTTACCCCGGTCAGGCCCACAATGAGCAGTTCTTC. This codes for CASSYPGQAHNEQFF.

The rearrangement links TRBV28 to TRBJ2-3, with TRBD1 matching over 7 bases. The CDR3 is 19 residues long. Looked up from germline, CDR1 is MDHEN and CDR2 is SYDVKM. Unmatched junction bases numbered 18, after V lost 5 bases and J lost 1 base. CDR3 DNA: TGTGCCAGCAGTCCCTTCGGACAGGTTTCTCTCGACGGCACAGATACGCAGTATTTT. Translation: CASSPFGQVSLDGTDTQYF. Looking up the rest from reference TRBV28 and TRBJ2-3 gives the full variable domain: DVKVTQSSRYLVKRTGEKVFLECVQDMDHENMFWYRQDPGLGLRLIYFSYDVKMKEKGDIPEGYSVSREKKERFSLILESASTNQTSMYLCASSPFGQVSLDGTDTQYFGPGTRLTVL.

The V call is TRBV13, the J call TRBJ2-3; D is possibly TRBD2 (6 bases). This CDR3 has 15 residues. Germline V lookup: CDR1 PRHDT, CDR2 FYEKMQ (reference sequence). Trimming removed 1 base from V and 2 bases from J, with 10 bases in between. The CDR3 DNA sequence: TGTGCCAGCAGCTTAGAGGGGACTGACACAGATACGCAGTATTTT. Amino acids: CASSLEGTDTDTQYF.

CDR3 DNA: TGTGCCATCAGCGGTTCCCAGGGGGCCGGTGACACTGAAGCTTTCTTT. This gives the protein CAISGSQGAGDTEAFF. The gene calls are TRBV10-3 and TRBJ1-1, with 8 positions matching TRBD1. V was pared by 6 bases and J by 3 bases, with 12 bases of the junction left unmatched. Germline lookup yields CDR1 ENHRY and CDR2 SYGVKD. The CDR3 spans 16 residues.

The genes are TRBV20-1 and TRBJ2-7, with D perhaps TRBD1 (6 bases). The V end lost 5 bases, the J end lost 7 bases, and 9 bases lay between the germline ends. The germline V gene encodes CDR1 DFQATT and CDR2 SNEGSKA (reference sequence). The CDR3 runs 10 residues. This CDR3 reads CSAHDREQYF. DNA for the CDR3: TGCAGTGCTCATGACAGGGAGCAGTACTTC.

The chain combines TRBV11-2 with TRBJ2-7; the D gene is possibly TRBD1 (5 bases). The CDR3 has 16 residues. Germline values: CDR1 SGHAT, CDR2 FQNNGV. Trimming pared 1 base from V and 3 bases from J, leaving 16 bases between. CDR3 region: CASSLATTGRVYEQYF. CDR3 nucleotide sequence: TGTGCCAGCAGCTTAGCCACCACGGGCAGGGTCTACGAGCAGTACTTC.